This is a list of T cell receptor beta chains from one sample in a study of blood T cell repertoires in COVID-19. Clones were sequenced by immunoSEQ multiplex PCR, and TCRdb holds only the in-frame ones, with some missing. The repertoire holds about 440,000 clones, with 70% to 90% as singletons. Material: peripheral blood. Receptors were obtained from a woman aged 45-60 years with COVID-19, enrolled during active disease. Both conserved end residues are part of each CDR3. A D gene is named only where the DNA matches it firmly. Clone size, where shown, is once, few, many, or a class for clones that have expanded.

J gene	clone size	V gene	D gene	CDR3 DNA	CDR3 protein
TRBJ1-2	-	TRBV18	-	TGTGCCAGCTCCCAAATGCGGGGGACGAACTATGGCTACACCTTC	CASSQMRGTNYGYTF
TRBJ2-1	-	TRBV6-4	-	TGTGCCAGCAGTTTGGACGGGGGGCGTTCGCAGTTCTTC	CASSLDGGRSQFF
TRBJ1-2	-	TRBV6-5	-	TGTGCCAGCAGTTTGGGGGGTCGGGATGGCTACACCTTC	CASSLGGRDGYTF
TRBJ2-3	-	TRBV4-1	TRBD2	TGCGCCAGCAGCCAAGGACTAGCTGGGGATACGCAGTATTTT	CASSQGLAGDTQYF
TRBJ2-2	-	TRBV18	TRBD2	TGTGCCAGCTCACCAAGAGCGGGGGGCACCGGGGAGCTGTTTTTT	CASSPRAGGTGELFF
TRBJ1-2	-	TRBV12-5	TRBD1	TGTGCTAGTGGTTACGGGACAGCTGGTGGCTACACCTTC	CASGYGTAGGYTF
TRBJ2-5	-	TRBV7-9	TRBD2	TGTGCCAGCGGAAGGACTGGCGGGGGGGTTGAGACCCAGTACTTC	CASGRTGGGVETQYF
TRBJ2-3	-	TRBV3-1/TRBV3-2	TRBD2	TGTGCCAGCAGCCAAGCAGGGACTAGCCTTACTTCCACAGATACGCAGTATTTT	CASSQAGTSLTSTDTQYF
TRBJ2-7	once	TRBV30	TRBD1	TGTGCCTGGAGTGTAACAGGACAGGGGTACGAGCAGTACTTC	CAWSVTGQGYEQYF
TRBJ1-1	-	TRBV2	TRBD1	TGTGCCAGCGCAGGACAGGCTGAAGCTTTCTTT	CASAGQAEAFF
TRBJ2-4	-	TRBV7-9	TRBD2	TGTGCCAGCAGCGCCTGGGAGGGGTCGGTCAAAAACATTCAGTACTTC	CASSAWEGSVKNIQYF
TRBJ2-3	-	TRBV5-4	TRBD2	TGTGCCAGCGCTAGCGGGGGCGATACGCAGTATTTT	CASASGGDTQYF
TRBJ2-3	-	TRBV3-1/TRBV3-2	TRBD1	TGTGCCAGCAGCCAAGCCGGGACAGCTTTAACAGATACGCAGTATTTT	CASSQAGTALTDTQYF
TRBJ2-7	once	TRBV7-9	TRBD2	TGTGCCAGCAGCAAGGGACTATCCCGCTACGAGCAGTACTTC	CASSKGLSRYEQYF
TRBJ1-2	-	TRBV5-1	TRBD1	TGCGCCAGCAGCCCCGGACAGGGGGCCGCCTATGGCTACACCTTC	CASSPGQGAAYGYTF
TRBJ2-7	-	TRBV5-1	TRBD1	TGCGCCAGCAGCTCCTCAACCCACAGGGGCACCTCCTACGAGCAGTACTTC	CASSSSTHRGTSYEQYF
TRBJ2-1	few	TRBV9	TRBD1	TGTGCCAGCAGCGTAGGGGGACAGGGCAATGAGCAGTTCTTC	CASSVGGQGNEQFF
TRBJ1-2	-	TRBV19	-	TGTGCCAGTAAAATCAGGGCGGACGGCTACACCTTC	CASKIRADGYTF
TRBJ2-7	-	TRBV6-1	TRBD1	TGTGCCAGCAGTGATTCCTTAGCCGGGACAGTGCACTTC	CASSDSLAGTVHF
TRBJ2-7	-	TRBV5-4	TRBD1	TGTGCCAGCAGCCCGGCGGCAGGGGGCTCCTACGAGCAGTACTTC	CASSPAAGGSYEQYF
TRBJ2-2	-	TRBV13	TRBD1	TGTGCCAGCAGCCACAGGGGTAGGAACACCGGGGAGCTGTTTTTT	CASSHRGRNTGELFF
TRBJ2-1	-	TRBV11-3	-	TGTGCCAGCAGCTCCGGCGAGGGGGATGAGCAGTTCTTC	CASSSGEGDEQFF
TRBJ1-2	few	TRBV2	-	TGTGCCAGCAGGCCCCAGTGGGGCCCCTATGGCTACACCTTC	CASRPQWGPYGYTF